This entry concerns a single T cell receptor beta chain. The data belong to a study of tumor and adjacent non-tumor tissue in lung cancer. The overall study: Histology: about 13 adenocarcinoma, 2 squamous cell carcinoma, 1 small cell lung cancer. Aged about 31 to 80 years, patients included roughly eleven men and 4 or 5 women with stage I to III disease. Samples averaged roughly 4.2 million productive TCRbeta reads each.

No cell sorting was done before RNA was extracted from the tissue. CDR3 length equals 15 residues. CDR1 and CDR2 (germline): SEHNR, FQNEAQ (reference sequence). V dropped 6 bases and J dropped 7; count of bases not matched to a gene: 11. TCRbeta libraries were built with three rounds of nested PCR, modified from ARM-PCR. TCRdb independently ran MiXCR on the multiplex PCR reads; one entry per CDR3 protein. This sample yields more than 120,000 distinct CDR3 sequences, of which approximately 66% are seen a single time; about 20% belongs to the top ten. The rearrangement links TRBV7-9 to TRBJ1-4, with 7 bases aligning to TRBD1. Specimen: lung tumor tissue. The sequence was obtained from a man aged 55 to 70 with small cell lung cancer. The CDR3, as DNA: TGTGCCAGCAGGGAAACGGGACAGCAGGGTGAAAAACTGTTTTTT. Protein sequence: CASRETGQQGEKLFF.